Presented here are 19 T cell receptor beta chains from one specimen sequenced in a study of blood T cell repertoires in COVID-19. Repertoires were generated with immunoSEQ multiplex PCR, while TCRdb's copy carries only in-frame clones and drops some. This table holds around 230,000 clones, approximately 90% found once. The sequenced sample was PBMCs or T cells enriched from blood (not recorded which). These receptors all stem from a woman aged 40 to 55 with acute COVID-19.

The gene calls are TRBV11-3 and TRBJ2-7; tentative D call: TRBD2 (6 bases). The V end lost 5 bases, the J end lost 2 bases, and 25 bases lay between the germline ends. CDR3 length: 18 amino acids. Germline-derived CDR1 and CDR2 are SGHNT and YENEEA. The CDR3 loop is CASSLHGTRRGRTYEQYF. The CDR3 region has the DNA TGTGCCAGCAGCCTACATGGCACTAGGCGAGGGAGGACCTACGAGCAGTACTTC.

The chain is built from TRBV18 and TRBJ2-1; D might be TRBD2 (5 bases). Per germline, CDR1 KGHSH and CDR2 LQKENI. V was shortened by 1 base and J by 2 bases, with 15 bases between the two germline ends. The CDR3 consists of 17 residues. The CDR3 here is CASSPRYLAGPYNEQFF. The CDR3 region has the DNA TGTGCCAGCTCACCACGGTACCTAGCCGGTCCCTACAATGAGCAGTTCTTC.

The chain joins TRBV10-1 to TRBJ2-3; D is possibly TRBD2 (6 bases). CDR3 size: 16 residues. V lost 5 bases and J 6 bases, leaving 21 bases between the germline ends. The germline gives CDR1 WNHNN, CDR2 SYGVQD (reference sequence). Here the CDR3 DNA reads TGCGCCAGCAGTCCCCTCCGGACTGGGGGGTCGGATACGCAGTATTTT. It yields the protein CASSPLRTGGSDTQYF.

The chain recombines TRBV10-3 with TRBJ1-4; D gene uncertain. The V end lost 4 bases, the J end lost 5 bases, and 14 bases lay between the germline ends. CDR1 and CDR2 (germline): ENHRY, SYGVKD. The CDR3 loop spans 15 amino acids. The CDR3 here is CAISAVRAGNEKLFF. CDR3 nucleotides: TGTGCCATCAGTGCCGTAAGGGCGGGAAATGAAAAACTGTTTTTT.

The V and J genes are TRBV5-6 and TRBJ1-6, with 12 bases lining up with TRBD1. Trimming took 0 bases from V and 14 from J; bases not matched to a gene: 9. The CDR3 is made up of 16 amino acids. Germline lookup yields CDR1 SGHDT and CDR2 YYEEEE. CDR3 in amino acids: CASSLVTGTGGRALHF. CDR3 in DNA: TGTGCCAGCAGCTTGGTAACTGGGACAGGGGGCAGGGCCCTCCACTTT.

J is TRBJ1-1 and V is TRBV29-1, with a possible D match to TRBD1 (5 bases). The CDR3 loop spans 16 amino acids. The V end lost 7 bases, the J end lost 11 bases, and 32 bases lay between the germline ends. The V gene's germline CDR1 is SQVTM and CDR2 ANQGSEA. CDR3 sequence (DNA): TGCAGCGCCCGAGGCGGGGGGGGGAATGTTTTTCACGCGGCTTTCTTT. Translated, it gives CSARGGGGNVFHAAFF.

This chain connects TRBV7-9 to TRBJ2-3; 12 nucleotides match TRBD2. V shed 8 bases, J shed 4 bases, and the junction held 4 bases outside the gene matches. This CDR3 is 14 amino acids long. From germline, CDR1 is SEHNR and CDR2 FQNEAQ (reference sequence). In DNA, the CDR3 is TGTGCCAGCGTGCTAGCGGGGGGGCCAGATACGCAGTATTTT. This sequence encodes CASVLAGGPDTQYF.

The V gene is TRBV5-1, the J gene TRBJ2-2; D possibly corresponds to TRBD2 (6 bases). The germline V and J ends were trimmed by 2 bases and 4 bases, with 15 bases remaining between them. This CDR3 comprises 16 residues. The germline CDR1 and CDR2 sequences are SGHRS and YFSETQ. CDR3 protein: CASSLGGTGGTGELFF. CDR3 sequence (DNA): TGCGCCAGCAGCTTAGGCGGGACGGGTGGCACCGGGGAGCTGTTTTTT.

V usage is TRBV3-1 (or the pseudogene TRBV3-2) and J usage is TRBJ1-3, with 7 bases fitting TRBD1. This CDR3 region has 15 residues. Germline V gene lookup returns CDR1 LGHDT and CDR2 YNNKEL (reference sequence). V was clipped by 1 base and J by 3 bases; unmatched bases: 3. The CDR3 sequence is CASSQAGTVGNTIYF. CDR3 coding DNA: TGTGCCAGCAGCCAAGCCGGGACAGTTGGAAACACCATATATTTT.

The J gene is TRBJ1-5, the V gene TRBV7-8; D is perhaps TRBD1 (6 bases). This CDR3 contains 17 residues. Deletions cut 4 bases from V and 0 bases from J, with 16 bases between. Germline CDR1 is SGHVS and CDR2 is FQNEAQ. The CDR3 reads CASSWTGTQYSNQPQHF. The CDR3 DNA is TGTGCCAGCAGCTGGACCGGGACACAATATAGCAATCAGCCCCAGCATTTT.

The CDR3 DNA reads as TGTGCCAGCAGCTTATCAGCGTCCTACGAGCAGTACGTC. It is translated as CASSLSASYEQYV. This chain joins TRBV11-3 and TRBJ2-7; D is uncertain. Trimming took 2 bases from V and 1 from J, leaving 6 bases between them. The CDR3 loop spans 13 amino acids. Germline V lookup: CDR1 SGHNT, CDR2 YENEEA.

The CDR3 nucleotides read TGTGCCAGCAGCGTAGGGCGGGGGGGCCGAGAGACCCAGTACTTC. It is translated as CASSVGRGGRETQYF. The chain has TRBV9 and TRBJ2-5, with 9 nucleotides matching TRBD2. The germline gives CDR1 SGDLS, CDR2 YYNGEE. The trim removed 0 bases at V and 4 bases at J, leaving 4 bases unmatched. The CDR3 consists of 15 residues.

The chain is built from TRBV7-9 and TRBJ2-1; no clear D. V was trimmed by 2 bases and J by 2 bases, leaving 10 bases between them. CDR3 length equals 15 residues. Per germline, CDR1 SEHNR and CDR2 FQNEAQ (reference sequence). For the CDR3, the DNA is TGTGCCAGCAGCTTAATCCCGTCCCCCTACAATGAGCAGTTCTTC. It specifies CASSLIPSPYNEQFF.

In this sample, this clone turned up once. The rearrangement joins TRBV24-1 to TRBJ2-5, with 8 bases that match TRBD2. Unmatched junction bases numbered 6, after V lost 2 bases and J lost 5 bases. Germline V lookup: CDR1 KGHDR, CDR2 SFDVKD. The CDR3 is 15 amino acids. The CDR3 coding sequence is TGTGCCACCAGTGATTCCGGGACTAGTGGGGAGACCCAGTACTTC. Amino acids: CATSDSGTSGETQYF.

The chain couples TRBV7-9 to TRBJ2-3, with TRBD2 identical over 11 bases. There are 17 residues in the CDR3. Germline lookup yields CDR1 SEHNR and CDR2 FQNEAQ (reference sequence). The junction had 9 bases not matched to a gene; V was cut back by 1 base and J by 6 bases. The CDR3 DNA is TGTGCCAGCAGCTTAGGGTTAGCGGGAGGGCCCATTGATACGCAGTATTTT. Translation: CASSLGLAGGPIDTQYF.

The CDR3 spells CASSLVLAGGNEQFF. In DNA, the CDR3 is TGTGCCAGCAGCTTAGTCCTAGCTGGTGGGAATGAGCAGTTCTTC. The rearrangement joins TRBV7-8 to TRBJ2-1; the D gene is possibly TRBD2 (5 bases). The germline CDR1 and CDR2 sequences are SGHVS and FQNEAQ. Trimming took off 1 base at V and 7 bases at J, with 14 bases between the two ends. The CDR3 length is 15 residues.

The gene calls are TRBV3-1 (or the pseudogene TRBV3-2) and TRBJ2-6; maybe TRBD1 (6 bases). CDR1 and CDR2 (germline): LGHDT, YNNKEL (reference sequence). Trimming took off 3 bases at V and 0 bases at J, with 9 bases between the two ends. The length of the CDR3 is 16 residues. The DNA of the CDR3 is TGTGCCAGCAGCCAGCAGGGGTTCTCTGGGGCCAACGTCCTGACTTTC. Amino acids: CASSQQGFSGANVLTF.

The chain combines TRBV15 with TRBJ2-1, with 11 bases fitting TRBD1. J gave up 9 bases and V 3 bases, and 7 bases lay outside the gene matches. Germline values: CDR1 LNHNV, CDR2 YYDKDF (reference sequence). The CDR3 loop spans 15 amino acids. CDR3 loop: CATSRGTGGRIEQFF. The CDR3 DNA sequence: TGTGCCACCAGCAGGGGGACAGGGGGTAGGATTGAGCAGTTCTTC.

The chain carries TRBV27 and TRBJ2-3, with 7 nucleotides matching TRBD2. Germline V gene sequence: CDR1 MNHEY, CDR2 SMNVEV (reference sequence). After removal of 7 bases from V and 3 bases from J, the junction contained 4 bases not matched to a gene. This CDR3 has 13 residues. CDR3 protein: CASTRRGTDTQYF. CDR3 nucleotide sequence: TGTGCCAGCACGAGGCGGGGGACAGATACGCAGTATTTT.